Below, 11 T cell receptor beta chains from the same sample are listed, as sequenced in a study of T cell responses to AZD1222 COVID-19 vaccine. The assay was immunoSEQ multiplex PCR, and TCRdb's table has in-frame clones only and misses some. This sample carries over 130,000 clones, 89% of them seen once, and the ten largest clones take 4% to 5%. This sample comprised peripheral blood, obtained on day 0 of AZD1222 vaccination. The receptors come from an adult in good health.

The chain uses TRBV18 and TRBJ2-1; D remains ambiguous. CDR1 and CDR2 (germline): KGHSH, LQKENI. V was trimmed by 5 bases and J by 2 bases, leaving 7 bases between them. The CDR3 has 13 residues. Here the CDR3 reads CASSGLTYNEQFF. As DNA, the CDR3 is TGTGCCAGCTCAGGGTTGACCTACAATGAGCAGTTCTTC.

The V call is TRBV7-9, the J call TRBJ1-1; D is undetermined. This CDR3 is 14 amino acids long. CDR1 is SEHNR, CDR2 FQNEAQ, per germline (reference sequence). Trimming stripped 5 bases from V and 1 base from J, with 11 bases between. CDR3 in amino acids: CASSESIKNTEAFF. CDR3 DNA sequence: TGTGCCAGCAGCGAAAGTATTAAGAACACTGAAGCTTTCTTT.

The rearrangement uses TRBV7-2 and TRBJ2-7; TRBD2 agrees at 8 bases. This CDR3 contains 15 residues. Germline V gene sequence: CDR1 SGHTA, CDR2 FQGNSA. V shed 5 bases, J shed 7 bases, and the junction held 13 bases outside the gene matches. Written as DNA, the CDR3 is TGTGCCAGCAGCCTAGAAGCGGGGGCCTCTAGGGAGCAGTACTTC. Its protein is CASSLEAGASREQYF.

This rearrangement joins TRBV4-1 to TRBJ2-1, with D perhaps TRBD2 (6 bases). The CDR3 sequence is 16 residues long. Germline V gene sequence: CDR1 MGHRA, CDR2 YSYEKL. V was shortened by 4 bases and J by 4 bases, with 17 bases between the two germline ends. The CDR3, as DNA: TGCGCCAGCAGCCTCCAACCCGGGGGAGGTTACAATGAGCAGTTCTTC. Protein product: CASSLQPGGGYNEQFF.

This clone has a count of ten or more. The chain links TRBV5-5 to TRBJ1-2; D perhaps matches TRBD1 (5 bases). Germline assignment: CDR1 SGHKS and CDR2 YYEKEE (reference sequence). The CDR3 loop spans 15 amino acids. V gave up 1 base and J gave up 8 bases, with 18 bases separating them. The CDR3 loop reads CASSLNSREKRGYTF. The CDR3 DNA reads TGTGCCAGCAGCTTGAACAGCAGGGAGAAAAGGGGCTACACCTTC.

For this clone: At one end, the junction sequence differs from germline, possibly due to a read error. CDR3: CASGFSPVTQYF. The CDR3 region has the DNA TGTGCCAGCGGCTTCTCTCCAGTGACCCAGTACTTC. The J gene is TRBJ2-5, the V gene TRBV7-8; the D is unclear. This CDR3 is built from 12 residues. Per the germline V gene, CDR1 is SGHVS and CDR2 is FQNEAQ.

The CDR3 spells CASSRDSADEKLFF. The CDR3 nucleotides are TGTGCCAGCAGTCGGGACAGCGCAGATGAAAAACTGTTTTTT. V gene TRBV6-5 combines with J gene TRBJ1-4; TRBD1 matches at 7 bases. The CDR3 is 14 amino acids. CDR1 is MNHEY, CDR2 SVGAGI, per germline. V was clipped by 5 bases and J by 6 bases; unmatched bases: 6.

The chain couples TRBV27 to TRBJ1-1; TRBD1 is a possible D gene (6 bases). The CDR3 has 15 residues. V was shortened by 6 bases and J by 8 bases, with 22 bases between the two germline ends. Germline V lookup: CDR1 MNHEY, CDR2 SMNVEV (reference sequence). The chain's CDR3 is CASRDLLTGYGEAFF. CDR3 coding DNA: TGTGCCAGCAGGGATCTCCTGACAGGTTACGGCGAAGCTTTCTTT.

V gene TRBV5-1 combines with J gene TRBJ1-1; the D is unclear. Trimming stripped 0 bases from V and 3 bases from J, with 6 bases between. This CDR3 has 13 amino acids. Looked up from germline, CDR1 is SGHRS and CDR2 is YFSETQ. CDR3 loop: CASSLGPDTEAFF. The CDR3 DNA reads TGCGCCAGCAGCTTGGGGCCGGACACTGAAGCTTTCTTT.

The V gene is TRBV28, the J gene TRBJ2-3; possibly TRBD2 for D (5 bases). Trimming removed 2 bases at V and 1 base at J, with 10 bases between. The V gene's germline CDR1 is MDHEN and CDR2 SYDVKM. The CDR3 is 15 amino acids. CDR3 bases: TGTGCCAGCAGTTTAGGGTCGGAGGGCACAGATACGCAGTATTTT. It specifies CASSLGSEGTDTQYF.

This rearrangement joins TRBV6-6 to TRBJ2-7; 11 nucleotides align to TRBD2. Germline assignment: CDR1 MNHNY and CDR2 SVGAGI (reference sequence). Trimming at V came to 7 bases and at J to 1 base, leaving 6 bases not matched to a gene. This CDR3 spans 15 amino acids. The CDR3, as DNA: TGTGCCAGCAACGTGGGACTAGCGGCTTCCTACGAGCAGTACTTC. The encoded protein is CASNVGLAASYEQYF.